This record covers a single T cell receptor beta chain. The antigen is not known. J gave up 1 base and V 4 bases, and 4 bases lay outside the gene matches. Germline V gene data show CDR1 as SGHAT and CDR2 as FQNNGV. CDR3 size: 15 residues. A second about 6 to 11 cycle PCR used barcoded and J-beta primers. TCRdb reanalysed the 5' RACE reads using MiXCR and keeps one entry per CDR3 protein. Of hundreds of thousands of distinct CDR3 sequences listed, under 30% are singletons. The data originate from a study of blood T cells in healthy people across ages. Study-level points and caveats: Unsorted PBMC material precluded a definitive naive versus antigen-experienced comparison.

These records were also assigned to another study, of T cells of mothers and their children. That work adds: Extraction yielded RNA that went, in full, into cDNA synthesis at approximately 1.5 ug per 15 ul.

The sample taken for sequencing was blood. This sequence joins TRBV11-2 and TRBJ2-5, with 9 positions matching TRBD1. The sequence derives from a boy aged 5-17 years in good health. The CDR3 sequence: CASSWGQGAQETQYF. The CDR3 nucleotides are TGTGCCAGCAGCTGGGGACAGGGCGCCCAAGAGACCCAGTACTTC.